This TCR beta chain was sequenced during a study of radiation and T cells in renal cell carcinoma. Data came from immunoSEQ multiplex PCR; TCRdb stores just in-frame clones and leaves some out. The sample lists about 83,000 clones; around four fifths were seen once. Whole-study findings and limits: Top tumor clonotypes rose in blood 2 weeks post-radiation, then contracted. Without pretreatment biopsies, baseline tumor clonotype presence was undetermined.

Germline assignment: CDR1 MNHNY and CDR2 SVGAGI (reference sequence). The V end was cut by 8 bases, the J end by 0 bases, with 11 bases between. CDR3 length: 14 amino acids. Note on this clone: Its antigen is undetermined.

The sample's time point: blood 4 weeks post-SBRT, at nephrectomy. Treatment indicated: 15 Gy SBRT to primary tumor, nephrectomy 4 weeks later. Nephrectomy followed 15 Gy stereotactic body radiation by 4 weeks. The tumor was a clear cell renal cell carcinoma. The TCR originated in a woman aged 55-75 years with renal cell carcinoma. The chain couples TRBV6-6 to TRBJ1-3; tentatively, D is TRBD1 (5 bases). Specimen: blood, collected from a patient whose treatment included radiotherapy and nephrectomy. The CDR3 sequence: CASPRDDSGNTIYF. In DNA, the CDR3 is TGTGCCAGCCCCCGGGACGACTCTGGAAACACCATATATTTT.